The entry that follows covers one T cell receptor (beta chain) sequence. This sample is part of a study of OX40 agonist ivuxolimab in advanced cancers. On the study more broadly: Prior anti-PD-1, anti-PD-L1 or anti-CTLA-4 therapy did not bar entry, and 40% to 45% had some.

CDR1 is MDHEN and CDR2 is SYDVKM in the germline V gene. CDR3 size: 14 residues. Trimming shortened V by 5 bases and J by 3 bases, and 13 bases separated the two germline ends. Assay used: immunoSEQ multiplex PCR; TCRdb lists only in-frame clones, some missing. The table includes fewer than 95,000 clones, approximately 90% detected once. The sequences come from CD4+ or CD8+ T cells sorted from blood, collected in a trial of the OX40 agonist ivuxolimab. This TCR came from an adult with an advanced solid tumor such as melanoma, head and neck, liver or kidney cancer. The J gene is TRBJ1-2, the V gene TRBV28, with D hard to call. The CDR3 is CASSLYWGYYGYTF. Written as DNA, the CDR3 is TGTGCCAGCAGTCTCTACTGGGGTTACTATGGCTACACCTTC.